These 23 T cell receptor beta chains share one sample of origin, sequenced in a study of cytomegalovirus exposure and HLA in healthy donors. The PCR had 60 Vbeta and 13 Jbeta primers. Assay: immunoSEQ multiplex PCR; the TCRdb copy retains only in-frame clones and omits some. The sample holds roughly 99,000 clones, 65% to 85% seen once. The specimen was PBMCs. All receptors come from a man in his late teens or twenties in good health and CMV-seronegative.

The J gene is TRBJ2-1, the V gene TRBV5-4; perhaps TRBD1 as D (7 bases). Germline V lookup: CDR1 SGHNT, CDR2 YYREEE (reference sequence). The CDR3 runs to 11 residues. The V gene lost 4 bases and the J gene lost 10 bases, with 9 bases spanning the gap. The CDR3 here is CASSPGGEQFF. In DNA form, the CDR3 reads TGTGCCAGCAGCCCAGGGGGGGAGCAGTTCTTC.

The gene calls are TRBV4-3 and TRBJ1-4; D unresolved. The CDR3 contains 15 residues. Germline loops: CDR1 LGHNA, CDR2 YSLEER. V was pared by 1 base and J by 0 bases, with 6 bases between. The CDR3 bases are TGCGCCAGCAGCCAAGTCCAGACAACTAATGAAAAACTGTTTTTT. As protein: CASSQVQTTNEKLFF.

The J gene is TRBJ2-2, the V gene TRBV7-2; TRBD2 agrees at 8 bases. CDR3 length equals 14 residues. V was pared by 4 bases and J by 10 bases, with 8 bases of the junction left unmatched. Germline V gives CDR1 SGHTA, CDR2 FQGNSA. CDR3: CASSSGPAGEELFF. The CDR3 nucleotides read TGTGCCAGCAGCTCCGGGCCAGCGGGGGAGGAGCTGTTTTTT. The full variable domain, completed using reference TRBV7-2 and TRBJ2-2, is GAGVSQSPSNKVTEKGKDVELRCDPISGHTALYWYRQSLGQGLEFLIYFQGNSAPDKSGLPSDRFSAERTGGSVSTLTIQRTQQEDSAVYLCASSSGPAGEELFFGEGSRLTVL.

The V gene is TRBV7-9, the J gene TRBJ1-3; D call uncertain. V gave up 1 base and J gave up 4 bases, with 11 bases separating them. The CDR3 has 15 amino acids. CDR1 and CDR2 from the germline V gene are SEHNR and FQNEAQ (reference sequence). Written as DNA, the CDR3 is TGTGCCAGCAGCTTAGTTGCGGCGCCAGGAAACACCATATATTTT. Translated, it gives CASSLVAAPGNTIYF.

V and J are TRBV11-2 and TRBJ2-5, with a weak D call TRBD1 (6 bases). Trimming stripped 7 bases from V and 1 base from J, with 13 bases between. The CDR3 is 14 residues long. Germline-derived CDR1 and CDR2 are SGHAT and FQNNGV. The DNA for the CDR3 is TGTGCCAGCAACCCAACAGGGTCCCAAGAGACCCAGTACTTC. Encoded protein: CASNPTGSQETQYF.

The chain carries TRBV5-6 and TRBJ2-2; 8 nucleotides match TRBD2. The CDR3 extends over 15 amino acids. Germline V CDR1 and CDR2: SGHDT, YYEEEE. V lost 4 bases to trimming and J lost 4 bases; unmatched junction nucleotides: 6. CDR3 loop: CASSLAGLGTGELFF. DNA for the CDR3: TGTGCCAGCAGCCTAGCGGGTTTAGGCACCGGGGAGCTGTTTTTT.

This chain links TRBV28 with TRBJ2-3; 9 nucleotides match TRBD2. Germline lookup yields CDR1 MDHEN and CDR2 SYDVKM. This CDR3 has 15 amino acids. With 5 bases clipped from V and 8 bases from J, the junction kept 11 bases outside the gene matches. The CDR3 spells CASSPPGGGAGTQYF. The CDR3 region has the DNA TGTGCCAGCAGTCCGCCCGGCGGGGGGGCCGGTACGCAGTATTTT.

The gene calls are TRBV5-4 and TRBJ1-2, with D possibly TRBD1 on 6 matching bases. Germline CDR1 SGHNT, CDR2 YYREEE (reference sequence). Trimming pared 0 bases from V and 7 bases from J, leaving 16 bases between. There are 15 residues in the CDR3. CDR3 region: CASSLGLAGEGGYTF. CDR3 DNA sequence: TGTGCCAGCAGCTTGGGTCTGGCAGGGGAAGGTGGCTACACCTTC.

The CDR3 nucleotides read TGCAGCGTTGAAGATAGGTCAGGGGAAGGGAACACCATATATTTT. Amino acids: CSVEDRSGEGNTIYF. This chain uses TRBV29-1 with TRBJ1-3; D may be TRBD1 (6 bases). The CDR3 has 15 residues. Germline V gives CDR1 SQVTM, CDR2 ANQGSEA. With 0 bases removed from V and 7 bases from J, the gap between germline ends came to 16 bases.

The chain is built from TRBV6-6 and TRBJ2-5; no definite D call. CDR1 is MNHNY and CDR2 is SVGAGI in the germline V gene (reference sequence). CDR3 length equals 11 residues. Deletions cut 5 bases from V and 3 bases from J, with 4 bases between. CDR3 nucleotide sequence: TGTGCCAGCAGTCCAAAAGAGACCCAGTACTTC. Protein: CASSPKETQYF.

CDR3 coding DNA: TGTGCCAGCAGTAACAGGGGAAGCTCCTACAATGAGCAGTTCTTC. Translated, it gives CASSNRGSSYNEQFF. This rearrangement joins TRBV11-3 to TRBJ2-1; TRBD1 agrees at 7 bases. The CDR3 length is 15 residues. V lost 6 bases and J lost 0; bases outside the gene matches: 5. Per the germline V gene, CDR1 is SGHNT and CDR2 is YENEEA.

This chain links TRBV28 with TRBJ1-2; TRBD1 agrees at 10 bases. The germline gives CDR1 MDHEN, CDR2 SYDVKM. This CDR3 is built from 16 residues. The junction had 9 bases not matched to a gene; V was cut back by 5 bases and J by 3 bases. CDR3 nucleotides: TGTGCCAGCAGTCAAAGACCCGGGACAGGGGACTATGGCTACACCTTC. It yields the protein CASSQRPGTGDYGYTF.

The V and J genes are TRBV10-3 and TRBJ2-5; possibly TRBD2 for D (6 bases). Trimming shortened V by 5 bases and J by 9 bases, and 10 bases separated the two germline ends. CDR1 and CDR2 from the germline V gene are ENHRY and SYGVKD. The CDR3 contains 11 residues. The CDR3 reads CAISWGEAQYF. CDR3 bases: TGTGCCATCAGTTGGGGGGAGGCCCAGTACTTC.

This chain joins TRBV5-8 and TRBJ1-6; D uncertain. Deletions cut 2 bases from V and 5 bases from J, with 11 bases between. CDR3 length equals 15 residues. Germline CDR1 and CDR2: SGHTS and YDEGEE. The CDR3 sequence is CASSLVGLDNSPLHF. Here the CDR3 DNA reads TGTGCCAGCAGCTTAGTTGGGCTGGATAATTCACCCCTCCACTTT. The whole variable domain, filled in from reference TRBV5-8 and TRBJ1-6, reads EAGVTQSPTHLIKTRGQQATLRCSPISGHTSVYWYQQALGLGLQFLLWYDEGEERNRGNFPPRFSGRQFPNYSSELNVNALELEDSALYLCASSLVGLDNSPLHFGNGTRLTVT.

The V call is TRBV27, the J call TRBJ1-5; tentatively, D is TRBD1 (5 bases). CDR3 length equals 15 residues. Germline CDR1 and CDR2: MNHEY and SMNVEV (reference sequence). Trimming cost V 9 bases and J 1 base, with 16 bases left between them. Written as DNA, the CDR3 is TGTGCCAGTGCCTTAGGGGCGCGGAGCAATCAGCCCCAGCATTTT. This gives the protein CASALGARSNQPQHF.

This sequence joins TRBV28 and TRBJ1-2, with 10 bases fitting TRBD1. This CDR3 is built from 15 residues. Germline V gene sequence: CDR1 MDHEN, CDR2 SYDVKM. With V trimmed by 5 bases and J by 9 bases, 12 bases remained unmatched. In DNA form, the CDR3 reads TGTGCCAGCAGTGCCCCGACAGGGGGCAGGAATTGCTACACCTTC. This translates into CASSAPTGGRNCYTF.

The chain employs TRBV5-4 and TRBJ2-3; 8 bases map to TRBD2. The trim removed 3 bases at V and 2 bases at J, leaving 8 bases unmatched. CDR3 length: 16 residues. Per germline, CDR1 SGHNT and CDR2 YYREEE (reference sequence). The CDR3 is CASSSLGGGPTDTQYF. The CDR3 region has the DNA TGTGCCAGCAGCTCCCTTGGCGGGGGGCCCACAGATACGCAGTATTTT.

The V call is TRBV6-1, the J call TRBJ2-5; the D gene is possibly TRBD2 (6 bases). From germline, CDR1 is MNHNS and CDR2 SASEGT. With 5 bases removed from V and 3 bases from J, the gap between germline ends came to 16 bases. This CDR3 region has 15 residues. CDR3 amino acids: CASSSPGEKKETQYF. DNA of the CDR3: TGTGCCAGCAGTTCTCCGGGGGAAAAAAAAGAGACCCAGTACTTC.

This sequence joins TRBV4-2 and TRBJ2-3; 11 bases are a match to TRBD2. The germline V gene has CDR1 LGHNA and CDR2 YNFKEQ. The CDR3 extends over 19 amino acids. After removal of 3 bases from V and 6 bases from J, the junction contained 17 bases not matched to a gene. CDR3 sequence: CASSHEDLAGGQLTDTQYF. Written as DNA, the CDR3 is TGTGCCAGCAGCCATGAAGATCTAGCGGGGGGCCAACTAACGGATACGCAGTATTTT.

This clone occurred once. The chain joins TRBV6-5 to TRBJ1-5; TRBD1 matches at 8 bases. Germline V lookup: CDR1 MNHEY, CDR2 SVGAGI. With 5 bases clipped from V and 4 bases from J, the junction kept 7 bases outside the gene matches. The CDR3 is made up of 15 amino acids. The CDR3 protein is CASSLTGGTNQPQHF. In DNA, the CDR3 is TGTGCCAGCAGTCTCACAGGGGGAACAAATCAGCCCCAGCATTTT.

V gene TRBV6-1 combines with J gene TRBJ2-4; D not certain. V was cut by 4 bases and J by 0 bases, with 16 bases left in between. From germline, CDR1 is MNHNS and CDR2 SASEGT. The CDR3 is 17 amino acids. The CDR3 sequence is CASSGSQIILAKNIQYF. CDR3 in DNA: TGTGCCAGCAGTGGATCGCAGATTATTCTAGCCAAAAACATTCAGTACTTC.

This rearrangement joins TRBV10-3 to TRBJ2-3; 11 bases are a match to TRBD2. CDR1 ENHRY and CDR2 SYGVKD come from the germline V gene. The J segment lost 5 bases and the V segment lost 0 bases, leaving 7 bases of the junction unmatched. This CDR3 region has 17 residues. CDR3 DNA sequence: TGTGCCATCAGTGAGTCTAGTAGCGGGGGGGCTGTAGATACGCAGTATTTT. Translation gives CAISESSSGGAVDTQYF.

For the CDR3, the DNA is TGTGCCAGCAGTGAGCCCAGGGTGGGGGAAAAACTGTTTTTT. It encodes CASSEPRVGEKLFF. V is TRBV25-1 and J is TRBJ1-4; a possible D gene is TRBD1 (5 bases). The ends were cut back, 3 bases at V and 8 bases at J, with 13 bases in the middle. This CDR3 has 14 residues. The germline V gene encodes CDR1 MGHDK and CDR2 SYGVNS.